The subject of this entry is one TCR beta chain. Its cognate antigen has yet to be identified. No qualities accompany the bases; no much larger clone lies one base away. The sample is drawn from a study of cytomegalovirus exposure and HLA in healthy donors listed by TCRdb under 2017. A note on the overall study: According to an earlier analysis of a few hundred of the donors, about 180 million T cells yielded roughly 110 million unique TCR beta sequences and 276 Gb of sequence data. Roughly 290 gigabases of sequencing data and around 85 million unique TCR sequences made up an early release that covered approximately 620 HLA-typed donors. The genetic ancestry cluster associated with self-reported Caucasian donors included 80% to 90% of the approximately 410 genotyped donors. The study was designed to test whether signatures of past pathogen exposure could be identified by cataloging public T cell receptors. The study profiled the T cell repertoires of approximately 700 subjects by immunosequencing and related them to cytomegalovirus serostatus. In addition to the first cohort of approximately 670 subjects, a separate validation cohort of approximately 110 different subjects was used. High-throughput TCR immunosequencing, statistical association of individual TCRs with disease status, and machine learning were combined to predict cytomegalovirus infection status. A later analysis re-examined previously published TCR beta repertoires from 610 or so donors and added high-resolution HLA genotyping to investigate patterns of TCR occurrence. In the later analysis, no new phenotypic data were used to find candidate immune exposures; instead, reliance was placed on TCR beta sequences and their occurrence across donors. To decide whether each TCR beta V gene segment behaved as functional or pseudogenic, an earlier analysis of fewer than 750 of the donors relied on high-throughput TCR beta sequencing. Alongside the repertoire data, information on donor age, sex, ethnicity and CMV serostatus was compiled. A later genetic analysis used genome-wide SNP genotypes for about 65% of the roughly 700 donors, treating that subset as a discovery cohort. Every discovery cohort repertoire had been produced on one sequencing platform. Class I and class II HLA loci were covered by the typing at four-digit resolution. Typing coverage differed by locus: A, B, C, DRB1 and DQB1 were typed in roughly 629-640 donors, DQA1 in about 500, DPA1 in 600 to 610, and DPB1 in 472. Four or five DR-DQ haplotypes were handled as single units for association and clustering because linkage in the cohort was strong. Among about 360 genotyped donors of the cohort, an average of approximately 250,000 unique TCR beta nucleotide sequences were sequenced per donor, roughly 18% of them non-productive. Results the study describes overall, beyond this receptor: Linkage disequilibrium might explain the correlated functional status among segregating V segments, but an unknown experimental factor could not be excluded. A few of the identified cytomegalovirus-associated TCR beta chains were confirmed in vitro to be specific for cytomegalovirus antigens. Presence/absence analyses assumed roughly uniform sequencing depth across donors, an assumption that may not hold. Because HLA typing was unavailable for some donors at each locus, only the typed subset was used in association tests. A cluster of highly shared sequence variants was judged likely to be a technical artifact of the sequencing pipeline. A later analysis found that most CMV-associated TCR beta chains appeared HLA-restricted, with HLA associations seemingly driven largely by CMV exposure. It was suggested by the authors that the approach could potentially be generalized to other disease states and immunological phenotypes. According to a later analysis, parvovirus B19, influenza, CMV and Epstein-Barr virus appeared linked to several top co-occurrence clusters. Compared with equally common non-associated chains, HLA-associated TCR beta chains in a later analysis were more clonally expanded and had lower generation probabilities. The earlier analysis of almost 600 of the donors excluded roughly 16 rarely observed V segments, including chromosome 9 orphons, because counts were too low. For the cohort, immune exposure information was limited to CMV serostatus. In a later genetic analysis, a missense DCLRE1C variant was associated with V-gene and J-gene trimming of TCR beta chains, and the association was replicated in an independent cohort. A further reported finding was that TCR beta sequences accurately predicted the HLA-A and HLA-B alleles for most subjects in the first cohort. The study gave a list of about 170 TCR beta chains associated with cytomegalovirus. Assigning TCR associations to individual alleles was difficult when HLA alleles, especially DR and DQ, strongly co-occurred. According to a later analysis, TCR association rates differed among HLA loci, with DRB1 alleles showing the most associated TCRs and HLA-C alleles showing the fewest. In a later analysis, 15,000 to 20,000 TCR beta sequences were associated with specific HLA alleles at a false discovery rate of 0.05. In an earlier analysis of fewer than 700 of the donors, most TCR beta V segments appeared in productive rearrangements about 87% or about 30% of the time, broadly matching IMGT annotations. According to a later genetic analysis, donors in an Asian-associated ancestry cluster had fewer N-insertions in productive TCRs than the approximately 630-donor mean. Cytomegalovirus status was reported to be diagnosed by the classifier with high specificity and sensitivity in both the original and validation cohorts. Because the 87-base-pair reads could not distinguish some IMGT-functional V segments, including TRBV6-2 and TRBV6-3, those segments were excluded. Only TCR beta chains were sequenced in this cohort, and the absence of alpha or paired-chain data limited detectable features. Most TCR sequences were observed very rarely across donors, whereas some public TCRs were present in many individuals.

The cohort was made up of around 720 healthy bone marrow donors. At the time of sampling, every cohort member was nominally healthy, though immune exposures that went unrecorded were likely present. The donor was CMV seropositive and belonged to the group of some 290 seropositive cohort members. A peripheral blood sample was collected from each donor, and TCR beta sequencing was performed on peripheral blood mononuclear cells. The Qiagen DNeasy Blood Extraction Kit was used to extract genomic DNA from the blood cell samples. Counted from cysteine to phenylalanine, this CDR3 has 17 amino acids. Only the CDR3 DNA is retained, 51 bases long and in frame from the first base. V drops 0 bases and J drops 4 bases, leaving 19 bases in between. From a lookup of the germline V gene (reference sequence), CDR1 and CDR2 are SGHNT and YYREEE. Libraries were prepared through the immunoSEQ multiplex PCR assay. The multiplex PCR relied on a mix of 60 forward primers for TCR Vbeta segments and 13 reverse primers for TCR Jbeta segments. The CDR3 region of rearranged TCR beta genes was amplified from genomic DNA with a multiplex PCR assay. The amplified TCR beta libraries were sequenced on the Illumina HiSeq System as 87-base-pair reads. Per the authors' processing: In a later analysis, roughly 80 million unique TCR beta chains were counted across the 650 to 700 repertoires, and approximately 11 million of these chains were shared by at least two donors. To remove PCR and sequencing errors, raw reads were error-corrected and collapsed into unique sequences using a nearest-neighbor algorithm that merged closely related sequences. To assign V, D and J gene segments, CDR3 sequences were aligned to IMGT reference sequences. For a sequence to be retained, a match of at least six nucleotides was required to both a V gene segment and a J gene segment. Rearrangements were classified as productive when the CDR3 lacked stop codons and remained in frame with V and J, and all other rearrangements were classified as non-productive. Following IMGT convention, CDR3 was defined as the stretch from the second conserved V-encoded cysteine up to the conserved J-encoded phenylalanine. The earlier analysis of some 540 of the donors excluded any sequence lacking an unambiguous match to a single V gene segment. An earlier analysis of 587 of the donors called V segments functional above 56.7% productive rearrangements and segregating when the between-donor standard deviation exceeded 5%. A statistical classification framework was built for diagnosing cytomegalovirus status from the catalog of TCR beta chain sequences. V and J gene assignment, in a later analysis, came from comparing TCR nucleotide sequences with IMGT/GENE-DB human TR gene sequences. The TCRdist pipeline was used in a later analysis to assign CDR3 sequences and most-parsimonious VDJ recombination scenarios. In a later analysis, each TCR beta chain was defined by its CDR3 amino acid sequence together with its V-gene family, and reads without a unique V-gene family were excluded. To address suspected cross-contamination and a sequencing artifact, a later analysis removed under 600 highly shared, low-generation-probability nucleotide sequences. A later analysis calculated a clonal expansion index for each public chain from normalized within-repertoire ranks of inferred template counts. Generation probabilities in a later analysis came from a VDJ recombination model fitted to out-of-frame rearrangements, and those results were checked against IGoR. In a later analysis, hypergeometric tests were used to score TCR-TCR, TCR-HLA and TCR-CMV co-occurrence, with a repertoire-size bias correction applied to TCR pairs. To estimate false discovery rates, a later analysis permuted the HLA or CMV assignments 20 times. In a later analysis, co-occurring TCRs were grouped using DBSCAN, and TCRdist sequence similarity was added for clustering within HLA-allele-positive subsets. For co-occurrence clustering, repertoires with fewer than 30,000 or more than 120,000 public chains were excluded, along with five or six repertoires with anomalous nucleotide sharing. In TCRdb, the immuneACCESS table is reduced to in-frame sequences with V and J assigned. These tables do not hold every clone; where another copy was compared, an unresolved V gene accounts for under half, and the others remain unexplained. The V and J calls and clone size were taken over from that table, and D and trimming were inferred from the DNA. This sample comprises roughly 55,000 clones, approximately 71% of them detected only once. The ten most abundant clones make up 30% to 35% of the sample.

Source material: PBMCs. The TCR comes from a man in his forties or fifties in good health and CMV-seropositive. The chain is encoded by TRBV5-4 joined to TRBJ1-1; the D segment cannot be called with confidence. The CDR3 is CASSLGAPQRSSTEAFF. The DNA is as follows: TGTGCCAGCAGCTTGGGTGCCCCCCAACGGTCGAGCACTGAAGCTTTCTTT.